The entry below gives a single TCR beta chain sequence along with its context. Original handling: From reference gene primer amplification, estimates of nucleated cell counts were derived. The protocol was immunoSEQ multiplex PCR, while the TCRdb copy is restricted to in-frame clones and leaves out a portion. V, J and clone size reflect that table, while D and trimming were determined from the DNA. The sample includes some 71,000 clones, almost 90% of them seen just once. The data were taken from a study of blood T cell repertoires in COVID-19. Across the study: PBMCs, B-cell-depleted T cells, or T cells provided the cDNA or gDNA that made up the material.

Trimming took 4 bases from V and 7 from J; bases not matched to a gene: 2. CDR1 GTSNPN and CDR2 SVGIG come from the germline V gene (reference sequence). CDR3 length equals 12 residues. The chain has TRBV30 and TRBJ2-1; 9 bases are shared with TRBD1. The TCR sequence derives from a man aged 45-60 years with acute or convalescent COVID-19. What was sequenced was peripheral blood. CDR3 protein: CAWNRGLNEQFF. Written as DNA, the CDR3 is TGTGCCTGGAACAGGGGGCTAAATGAGCAGTTCTTC.